This T cell receptor beta chain emerged from a study of T cell repertoires in cytomegalovirus infection. At the level of the study: Recently identified HLA-C-restricted CMV epitopes were used, and well-studied HLA-B-restricted CMV epitopes were used as well. Public TCR beta signatures indicated both CMV infection and matching HLA type. Broader study findings: Dominant in the ex vivo response were TCR beta clonotypes restricted by HLA-C and specific for CMV.

The ends lost 2 bases at V and 7 bases at J; junction bases unmatched: 3. This CDR3 comprises 15 residues. The germline gives CDR1 SEHNR, CDR2 FQNEAQ (reference sequence). A few counts support this clonotype. Its antigen remains unidentified. MiXCR, run by TCRdb on the reads, gives a single entry per CDR3 protein. Here the sample spans approximately 590,000 distinct CDR3 sequences, under 45% being singletons. This chain connects TRBV7-9 to TRBJ2-1; TRBD2 matches at 12 bases. Material: cultured PBMCs, obtained from culture after CMV antigen stimulation. This receptor was identified in a human donor in good health (CMV status not recorded). Some clones in this sample may be carry-over from other donors' samples. This CDR3 is CASSLSLAGGNEQFF. Written as DNA, the CDR3 is TGTGCCAGCAGCTTAAGTCTAGCGGGAGGGAATGAGCAGTTCTTC.